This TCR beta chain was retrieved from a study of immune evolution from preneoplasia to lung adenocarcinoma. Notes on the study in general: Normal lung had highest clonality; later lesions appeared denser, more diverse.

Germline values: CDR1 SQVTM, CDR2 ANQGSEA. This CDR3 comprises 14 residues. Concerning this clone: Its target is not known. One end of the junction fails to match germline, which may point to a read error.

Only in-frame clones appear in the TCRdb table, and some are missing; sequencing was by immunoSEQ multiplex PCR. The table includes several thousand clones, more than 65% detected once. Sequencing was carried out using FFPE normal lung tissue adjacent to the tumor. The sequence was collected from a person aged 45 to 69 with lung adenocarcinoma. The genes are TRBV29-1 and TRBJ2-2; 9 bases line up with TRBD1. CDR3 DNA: TGCAGCGTAGAAGACAGGGGGGGTACCGGGGAGCTGTTTTTT. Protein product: CSVEDRGGTGELFF.